The 9 T cell receptor beta chains below all came from one sample that was sequenced in a study of cytomegalovirus exposure and HLA in healthy donors (dated by TCRdb to about 2017). Receptor libraries were prepared by the immunoSEQ multiplex PCR assay. The multiplex PCR relied on a mix of 60 forward primers for TCR Vbeta segments and 13 reverse primers for TCR Jbeta segments. TCRdb mirrors the immuneACCESS table, restricted to in-frame sequences. Some clones are absent from its copies; in checked studies, under half trace to an unresolved V gene, and the reason for the others is unknown. Per the sample table, the count is about 130,000 clones. Of the sample, about 2% is held by the ten largest clones. The sequencing sample was made of PBMCs. These receptors all come from a man aged 40-49 years in good health and CMV-seronegative.

The chain carries TRBV14 and TRBJ2-3, with 9 bases lining up with TRBD1. J was trimmed by 1 base and V by 6 bases; bases with no gene match: 2. The CDR3 contains 14 residues. Germline CDR1 reads SGHDN; CDR2 reads FVKESK. This CDR3 is CASRRTGGTDTQYF. The CDR3 bases are TGTGCCAGCAGACGGACAGGGGGCACAGATACGCAGTATTTT.

The CDR3 protein is CAILRPGLAGSPPGELFF. CDR3 nucleotide sequence: TGTGCCATCCTACGACCCGGACTAGCGGGGAGCCCCCCCGGGGAGCTGTTTTTT. The gene calls are TRBV25-1 and TRBJ2-2; 12 bases are shared with TRBD2. The CDR3 spans 18 residues. V was pared by 10 bases and J by 6 bases, with 18 bases of the junction left unmatched. Germline lookup yields CDR1 MGHDK and CDR2 SYGVNS.

The V and J genes are TRBV7-2 and TRBJ1-2, with TRBD1 matching 8 bases. This CDR3 comprises 13 residues. CDR1 SGHTA and CDR2 FQGNSA come from the germline V gene. V was clipped by 6 bases and J by 8 bases; unmatched bases: 8. This CDR3 is CASSQGQGWGYTF. CDR3 nucleotide sequence: TGTGCCAGCAGTCAAGGACAGGGTTGGGGCTACACCTTC.

The CDR3 nucleotides read TGTGCCAGCTCACCATCCATGGGCCGCACAGATACGCAGTATTTT. Amino acid sequence: CASSPSMGRTDTQYF. The rearrangement links TRBV18 to TRBJ2-3; D is ambiguous. The V gene lost 2 bases and the J gene lost 1 base, with 10 bases spanning the gap. Germline V CDR1 and CDR2: KGHSH, LQKENI. The length of the CDR3 is 15 residues. Variable domain in full (rest from reference TRBV18 and TRBJ2-3): NAGVMQNPRHLVRRRGQEARLRCSPMKGHSHVYWYRQLPEEGLKFMVYLQKENIIDESGMPKERFSAEFPKEGPSILRIQQVVRGDSAAYFCASSPSMGRTDTQYFGPGTRLTVL.

The chain couples TRBV6-6 to TRBJ2-7, with D possibly being TRBD2 (5 bases). V lost 2 bases to trimming and J lost 6 bases, with 8 bases between them. CDR3 length: 12 amino acids. Germline V gene lookup returns CDR1 MNHNY and CDR2 SVGAGI (reference sequence). The CDR3, as DNA: TGTGCCAGCAGTTACACGGGGAGCGAGCAGTACTTC. Amino acids: CASSYTGSEQYF.

This rearrangement joins TRBV30 to TRBJ2-1; possibly TRBD1 for D (6 bases). Trimming took off 0 bases at V and 4 bases at J, with 7 bases between the two ends. This CDR3 comprises 13 residues. Germline CDR1 GTSNPN, CDR2 SVGIG (reference sequence). In DNA form, the CDR3 reads TGTGCCTGGAGTGTCGGACAGTACAATGAGCAGTTCTTC. Amino acids: CAWSVGQYNEQFF.

Comment on this clone: The sample holds other DNA sequences that translate to the same CDR3. This chain joins TRBV5-4 and TRBJ2-1; TRBD1 might be the D (6 bases). From germline, CDR1 is SGHNT and CDR2 YYREEE (reference sequence). The CDR3 has 15 residues. Trimming shortened V by 5 bases and J by 0 bases, and 12 bases separated the two germline ends. CDR3 nucleotide sequence: TGTGCCAGCAGTTCGGACAGAAGCTCCTACAATGAGCAGTTCTTC. Protein sequence: CASSSDRSSYNEQFF.

V gene TRBV2 combines with J gene TRBJ1-1; no definite D call. Per the germline V gene, CDR1 is SNHLY and CDR2 is FYNNEI. This CDR3 has 14 amino acids. Between the trimmed V and J ends, which lost 0 bases and 5 bases, there was a span of 10 bases. The CDR3 spells CASSEAIKRTEAFF. The CDR3 coding sequence is TGTGCCAGCAGTGAAGCAATCAAGAGAACTGAAGCTTTCTTT. Full variable domain (missing parts from reference TRBV2 and TRBJ1-1): EPEVTQTPSHQVTQMGQEVILRCVPISNHLYFYWYRQILGQKVEFLVSFYNNEISEKSEIFDDQFSVERPDGSNFTLKIRSTKLEDSAMYFCASSEAIKRTEAFFGQGTRLTVV.

The J gene is TRBJ2-2, the V gene TRBV9, with D possibly being TRBD1 (5 bases). Germline V gene sequence: CDR1 SGDLS, CDR2 YYNGEE. Between the trimmed V and J ends, which lost 0 bases and 6 bases, there was a span of 9 bases. This CDR3 region has 14 residues. The CDR3 loop is CASSVVQVSGELFF. DNA for the CDR3: TGTGCCAGCAGCGTAGTACAGGTATCCGGGGAGCTGTTTTTT.